The 20 T cell receptor beta chains listed next were all sequenced from one sample in a study of blood T cells in healthy people across ages. The authors ran a second PCR of roughly 7 to 11 cycles using a sample-barcoded 5' primer and a J-beta primer mix. TCRdb used MiXCR to reprocess the 5' RACE reads, holding one entry per CDR3 protein. The table includes under 1 million distinct CDR3 sequences, 40% to 50% detected once. Sequenced: blood. Receptor source: a man in his sixties in good health.

The J gene is TRBJ2-7, the V gene TRBV6-1; a possible D gene is TRBD1 (6 bases). CDR1 MNHNS and CDR2 SASEGT come from the germline V gene. This CDR3 spans 14 amino acids. The ends were cut back, 2 bases at V and 3 bases at J, with 11 bases in the middle. As DNA, the CDR3 is TGTGCCAGCAGTGAAATTGGGGGCCTCTACGAGCAGTACTTC. It translates to CASSEIGGLYEQYF.

Ten or more counts support this clonotype. The chain employs TRBV5-1 and TRBJ1-1, with a possible D match to TRBD1 (5 bases). Germline assignment: CDR1 SGHRS and CDR2 YFSETQ. The CDR3 consists of 12 residues. V gave up 7 bases and J gave up 6 bases, with 13 bases separating them. The DNA of the CDR3 is TGCGCCAGCGGCATCGGGGACGCTGAAGCTTTCTTT. Amino acid sequence: CASGIGDAEAFF.

This chain links TRBV10-3 with TRBJ1-5, with no clear D. CDR1 is ENHRY and CDR2 is SYGVKD in the germline V gene. V was cut by 10 bases and J by 3 bases, with 13 bases left in between. There are 13 residues in the CDR3. CDR3 in DNA: TGTGCCACGGGGTATGAAAACAATCAGCCCCAGCATTTT. Translating gives CATGYENNQPQHF.

In regard to this clonotype: A much larger clone lies a single base off, so this may be a read error. The chain employs TRBV29-1 and TRBJ2-5; possibly TRBD1 or TRBD2 for D (5 bases each). This CDR3 contains 14 residues. Germline values: CDR1 SQVTM, CDR2 ANQGSEA. V lost 1 base and J lost 4, with 13 bases in between. CDR3 DNA: TGCAGCGTTGAAGCCCGGGACCGGAGAGAGACCCAGTACTTC. Its translation is CSVEARDRRETQYF. The whole variable domain, filled in from reference TRBV29-1 and TRBJ2-5, reads SAVISQKPSRDICQRGTSLTIQCQVDSQVTMMFWYRQQPGQSLTLIATANQGSEATYESGFVIDKFPISRPNLTFSTLTVSNMSPEDSSIYLCSVEARDRRETQYFGPGTRLLVL.

CDR3 sequence (DNA): TGTGCCAGCACACCGGGGACAGGGACAAATGAGCAGTTCTTC. It encodes CASTPGTGTNEQFF. The V call is TRBV28, the J call TRBJ2-1; 9 bases agree with TRBD1. The CDR3 spans 14 residues. Germline-derived CDR1 and CDR2 are MDHEN and SYDVKM. The V gene end was trimmed by 7 bases and the J gene end by 7 bases; junction bases not matched to a gene: 8.

This rearrangement joins TRBV6-5 to TRBJ1-1; 7 bases map to TRBD1. Trimming at V came to 5 bases and at J to 0 bases, leaving 6 bases not matched to a gene. CDR1 MNHEY and CDR2 SVGAGI come from the germline V gene. The CDR3 runs to 15 residues. The CDR3 DNA sequence: TGTGCCAGCAGTCCGCCAACAGGGGTGAACACTGAAGCTTTCTTT. Translated, it gives CASSPPTGVNTEAFF.

The chain uses TRBV2 and TRBJ2-1; possible D gene TRBD2, 5 bases. CDR3 length: 12 amino acids. V was trimmed by 6 bases and J by 7 bases, leaving 10 bases between them. Germline CDR1 reads SNHLY; CDR2 reads FYNNEI. The CDR3 coding sequence is TGTGCCAGCAGGAGAGGGTCAAATGAGCAGTTCTTC. This sequence encodes CASRRGSNEQFF.

The V call is TRBV18, the J call TRBJ2-3; the D is unclear. CDR1 and CDR2 (germline): KGHSH, LQKENI. Trimming took 3 bases from V and 8 from J, leaving 9 bases between them. The CDR3 runs to 12 residues. For the CDR3, the DNA is TGTGCCAGCTCACCCGGTAAAGCTACGCAGTATTTT. As protein: CASSPGKATQYF.

This chain joins TRBV28 and TRBJ2-7; weak D call: TRBD2 (6 bases). The CDR3 runs 14 residues. CDR1 MDHEN and CDR2 SYDVKM come from the germline V gene. The V end was cut by 4 bases, the J end by 2 bases, with 12 bases between. The CDR3 sequence is CASSYPGGPYEQYF. In DNA, the CDR3 is TGTGCCAGCAGTTACCCCGGGGGACCCTACGAGCAGTACTTC.

The J gene is TRBJ2-1, the V gene TRBV9; 11 nucleotides line up with TRBD2. Trimming removed 0 bases from V and 3 bases from J; junction bases left unmatched: 11. The CDR3 runs to 19 residues. Looked up from germline, CDR1 is SGDLS and CDR2 is YYNGEE. DNA for the CDR3: TGTGCCAGCAGCGTAGAGTCGCTACAACTAGCGGGGGTCTACAATGAGCAGTTCTTC. Translating it yields CASSVESLQLAGVYNEQFF.

The chain joins TRBV29-1 to TRBJ2-3; no reliable D call. The germline V gene encodes CDR1 SQVTM and CDR2 ANQGSEA. V lost 7 bases to trimming and J lost 0 bases, with 11 bases between them. The CDR3 length is 13 residues. The CDR3 DNA is TGCAGCGCTGCTAGAACTAGCACAGATACGCAGTATTTT. Translated, it gives CSAARTSTDTQYF.

In its sample, this clonotype was seen a few times. The CDR3 is CASGLDSEYQPQHF. The CDR3 DNA is TGTGCCAGCGGTTTGGACAGCGAATATCAGCCCCAGCATTTT. The chain carries TRBV6-6 and TRBJ1-5, with D tentatively TRBD1 (6 bases). The ends were cut back, 8 bases at V and 5 bases at J, with 16 bases in the middle. The CDR3 contains 14 residues. Germline values: CDR1 MNHNY, CDR2 SVGAGI (reference sequence).

This clonotype showed up just a few times. The rearrangement links TRBV20-1 to TRBJ2-7, with TRBD2 as a possible D gene (5 bases). This CDR3 spans 13 amino acids. Germline CDR1 reads DFQATT; CDR2 reads SNEGSKA (reference sequence). V was trimmed by 5 bases and J by 2 bases, leaving 13 bases between them. The CDR3 loop reads CSAPGSGTYEQYF. CDR3 sequence (DNA): TGCAGTGCTCCGGGTTCGGGGACCTACGAGCAGTACTTC.

On this clonotype: One end of the junction fails to match germline, which may point to a read error. The rearrangement joins TRBV18 to TRBJ2-7, with 9 bases that match TRBD1. This CDR3 spans 16 amino acids. Per the germline V gene, CDR1 is KGHSH and CDR2 is LQKENI. CDR3 nucleotides: TGTGCCGGCTCAGGGGGACAGGGTGCGCCTAACTACGAGCAGTACTTC. Its translation is CAGSGGQGAPNYEQYF.

This clonotype was seen more than once but under ten times. This rearrangement joins TRBV6-1 to TRBJ2-1; 8 bases map to TRBD2. Germline lookup yields CDR1 MNHNS and CDR2 SASEGT. With 8 bases clipped from V and 3 bases from J, the junction kept 12 bases outside the gene matches. The CDR3 extends over 16 amino acids. CDR3 sequence reads: CASRRNLAGNYNEQFF. The CDR3 DNA reads TGTGCCAGCCGCAGAAATTTAGCGGGGAACTACAATGAGCAGTTCTTC.

The chain employs TRBV7-2 and TRBJ1-4, with no clear D. Germline CDR1 and CDR2: SGHTA and FQGNSA. The CDR3 is 13 amino acids. Trimming took 6 bases from V and 5 from J, leaving 10 bases between them. CDR3 protein: CASRTRSNEKLFF. In DNA form, the CDR3 reads TGTGCCAGCAGGACGAGATCCAATGAAAAACTGTTTTTT.

J is TRBJ1-1 and V is TRBV7-2; 7 bases agree with TRBD1. The CDR3 spans 14 residues. Unmatched junction bases numbered 8, after V lost 5 bases and J lost 5 bases. CDR1 and CDR2 from the germline V gene are SGHTA and FQGNSA. CDR3 region: CASSADRVETEAFF. The CDR3 coding sequence is TGTGCCAGCAGCGCAGACAGGGTTGAGACTGAAGCTTTCTTT. Full variable domain (remainder filled in from reference TRBV7-2 and TRBJ1-1): GAGVSQSPSNKVTEKGKDVELRCDPISGHTALYWYRQSLGQGLEFLIYFQGNSAPDKSGLPSDRFSAERTGGSVSTLTIQRTQQEDSAVYLCASSADRVETEAFFGQGTRLTVV.

This clonotype was seen more than once but under ten times. The V and J genes are TRBV9 and TRBJ2-7; possibly TRBD2 for D (6 bases). The V gene's germline CDR1 is SGDLS and CDR2 YYNGEE. CDR3 length equals 14 residues. V shed 4 bases and J shed 4 bases, with 15 bases lying between them. CDR3 nucleotide sequence: TGTGCCAGCAGCCAGGCGGGGCCGGGATACGAGCAGTACTTC. Protein sequence: CASSQAGPGYEQYF. The full variable domain, with the rest looked up from reference TRBV9 and TRBJ2-7, is DSGVTQTPKHLITATGQRVTLRCSPRSGDLSVYWYQQSLDQGLQFLIQYYNGEERAKGNILERFSAQQFPDLHSELNLSSLELGDSALYFCASSQAGPGYEQYFGPGTRLTVT.

This chain connects TRBV25-1 to TRBJ1-4, with TRBD1 identical over 8 bases. With 5 bases clipped from V and 6 bases from J, the junction kept 8 bases outside the gene matches. This CDR3 comprises 15 residues. In germline, CDR1 is MGHDK, CDR2 SYGVNS. CDR3 protein: CASSPMNRGDEKLFF. The CDR3 DNA follows: TGTGCCAGCAGTCCGATGAACAGGGGGGATGAAAAACTGTTTTTT.

The chain links TRBV7-2 to TRBJ2-1; D is uncertain. CDR1 is SGHTA, CDR2 FQGNSA, per germline. Trimming took 6 bases from V and 2 from J, leaving 11 bases between them. This CDR3 has 14 residues. CDR3 loop: CASSRTTTYNEQFF. The CDR3 DNA is TGTGCCAGCAGTCGGACCACAACCTACAATGAGCAGTTCTTC.